A single T cell receptor beta chain is shown here with its context. This clone was observed a few times. This receptor's antigen is unknown. No base quality information exists; no much larger clone differs at one position. This sample was included in a study of cytomegalovirus exposure and HLA in healthy donors (dated 2017 in TCRdb). With regard to the full study: An earlier analysis of several hundred of the donors reported around 280 Gb of sequence data and some 110 million unique TCR beta sequences obtained from about 170 million T cells. An early release that covered fewer than 750 HLA-typed donors contained approximately 300 gigabases of sequencing data and 75 million to 100 million unique TCR sequences. The genetic ancestry cluster associated with self-reported Caucasian donors included over 65% of the roughly 400 genotyped donors. The study aimed to test whether signatures of past pathogen exposure could be identified by cataloging public T cell receptors. The study profiled the T cell repertoires of more than 500 subjects by immunosequencing and related them to cytomegalovirus serostatus. In addition to the first cohort of roughly 670 subjects, a separate validation cohort of 120 different subjects was used. To predict cytomegalovirus infection status, the study brought together high-throughput TCR immunosequencing, statistical association of individual TCRs with disease status, and machine learning. In a later analysis, previously published TCR beta repertoires from 666 donors were re-analyzed and high-resolution HLA genotyping was added so that TCR occurrence patterns could be studied. Rather than using new phenotypic data, the later analysis identified candidate immune exposures from TCR beta sequences and from how often those sequences occurred across donors. To decide whether each TCR beta V gene segment behaved as functional or pseudogenic, an earlier analysis of some 580 of the donors relied on high-throughput TCR beta sequencing. Alongside the repertoire data, information on donor age, sex, ethnicity and CMV serostatus was compiled. In a later genetic analysis, genome-wide SNP genotypes for 398 of the 666 donors were used, and that subset was treated as a discovery cohort. Every repertoire in the discovery cohort had been generated on one and the same sequencing platform. HLA typing covered class I and class II loci at four-digit resolution. The number of donors typed differed by locus, with roughly 629-640 for A, B, C, DRB1 and DQB1, about 500 for DQA1, 600 to 610 for DPA1, and approximately 470 for DPB1. Four to six DR-DQ haplotypes were handled as single units for association and clustering, since linkage in the cohort was strong. Among 300 to 500 genotyped donors of the cohort, an average of approximately 220,000 unique TCR beta nucleotide sequences was sequenced per donor, of which about 20% were non-productive. Results and caveats for the whole study, not just this receptor: A later analysis reported that several top co-occurrence clusters appeared linked to parvovirus B19, influenza, CMV and Epstein-Barr virus. Some IMGT-functional V segments, including TRBV6-2 and TRBV6-3, could not be told apart with the 87-base-pair reads, so those segments were excluded. Most CMV-associated TCR beta chains appeared to be HLA-restricted in a later analysis, and the HLA associations seemed to be driven largely by CMV exposure. At a false discovery rate of 0.05, a later analysis linked under 20,000 TCR beta sequences to specific HLA alleles. When HLA alleles, especially DR and DQ, strongly co-occurred, TCR associations were difficult to assign to individual alleles. A total of about 180 TCR beta chains were listed by the study as associated with cytomegalovirus. Correlated functional status among segregating V segments might be attributable to linkage disequilibrium, but an unknown experimental factor could not be ruled out. The classifier was reported to diagnose cytomegalovirus status with high specificity and sensitivity in both the original cohort and the validation cohort. A further reported finding was that TCR beta sequences accurately predicted the HLA-A and HLA-B alleles for most subjects in the first cohort. Sequencing depth was assumed to be roughly uniform across donors in the presence/absence analyses, though that assumption may not hold. Because counts were too low, 15 or so rarely observed V segments, including chromosome 9 orphons, were excluded from the earlier analysis of some 540 of the donors. Three of the identified cytomegalovirus-associated TCR beta chains were confirmed in vitro to be specific for cytomegalovirus antigens. In a later analysis, HLA-associated TCR beta chains showed more clonal expansion and lower generation probabilities than non-associated chains that were equally common. The only immune exposure information available for the cohort was CMV serostatus. Most TCR sequences were seen in very few donors, while some public TCRs were found in many individuals. In a later genetic analysis, a missense DCLRE1C variant was associated with V-gene and J-gene trimming of TCR beta chains, and the association was replicated in an independent cohort. It was suggested by the authors that the approach could potentially be generalized to other disease states and immunological phenotypes. A cluster of highly shared sequence variants was judged likely to be a technical artifact of the sequencing pipeline. The cohort was sequenced for TCR beta chains only, and without alpha or paired-chain data the features that could be detected were limited. In an earlier analysis of 587 of the donors, most TCR beta V segments appeared in productive rearrangements about 87% or about 30% of the time, broadly matching IMGT annotations. According to a later genetic analysis, donors in an Asian-associated ancestry cluster had fewer N-insertions in productive TCRs than the roughly 660-donor mean. HLA typing was unavailable for some donors at each locus, so association tests used only the typed subset. According to a later analysis, TCR association rates differed among HLA loci, with DRB1 alleles showing the most associated TCRs and HLA-C alleles showing the fewest.

The cohort was made up of about 610 healthy bone marrow donors. At the time of sampling, all cohort members were nominally healthy, though unrecorded immune exposures were likely present. The donor was CMV seropositive and belonged to the group of 250 to 350 seropositive cohort members. Every donor gave a peripheral blood sample, and the peripheral blood mononuclear cells from that sample were used for TCR beta sequencing. Genomic DNA extraction from the blood cell samples was performed with the Qiagen DNeasy Blood Extraction Kit. Library preparation used the immunoSEQ multiplex PCR assay. For the multiplex PCR, a mixture combining 60 forward primers for TCR Vbeta segments and 13 reverse primers for TCR Jbeta segments was used. A multiplex PCR assay on genomic DNA amplified the CDR3 region of rearranged TCR beta genes. Amplified TCR beta libraries were sequenced as 87-base-pair reads on the Illumina HiSeq System. Processing in the source paper ran as follows. A later analysis counted about 80 million unique TCR beta chains across the 550 to 750 repertoires, and some 11 million of these chains were shared by at least two donors. To remove PCR and sequencing errors, raw reads were error-corrected and collapsed into unique sequences using a nearest-neighbor algorithm that merged closely related sequences. V, D and J gene segments were assigned by aligning CDR3 sequences to IMGT reference sequences. For a sequence to be retained, at least a six-nucleotide match to both a V gene segment and a J gene segment was required. A rearrangement was called productive if the CDR3 had no stop codons and remained in frame with V and J, and every other rearrangement was called non-productive. CDR3 was defined according to IMGT convention as the region running from the second conserved V-encoded cysteine to the conserved J-encoded phenylalanine. The earlier analysis of 500 to 650 of the donors excluded any sequence lacking an unambiguous match to a single V gene segment. In an earlier analysis of approximately 590 of the donors, V segments were called functional above 56.7% productive rearrangements and were called segregating when the between-donor standard deviation exceeded 5%. A statistical classification framework was built for diagnosing cytomegalovirus status from the catalog of TCR beta chain sequences. In a later analysis, V and J genes were assigned by comparing TCR nucleotide sequences against IMGT/GENE-DB human TR gene sequences. Using the TCRdist pipeline, a later analysis assigned CDR3 sequences along with most-parsimonious VDJ recombination scenarios. A later analysis defined each TCR beta chain by its CDR3 amino acid sequence plus V-gene family, and excluded reads lacking a unique V-gene family. As a way to deal with suspected cross-contamination and a sequencing artifact, a later analysis dropped 450 to 600 nucleotide sequences that were highly shared and had low generation probability. A later analysis calculated a clonal expansion index for each public chain from normalized within-repertoire ranks of inferred template counts. A later analysis computed generation probabilities with a VDJ recombination model fitted to out-of-frame rearrangements, and checked the results against IGoR. In a later analysis, TCR-TCR, TCR-HLA and TCR-CMV co-occurrence was scored with hypergeometric tests, and a repertoire-size bias correction was applied to TCR pairs. False discovery rates were estimated in a later analysis by permuting HLA or CMV assignments 20 times. In a later analysis, co-occurring TCRs were grouped using DBSCAN, with TCRdist sequence similarity added in when clustering inside HLA-allele-positive subsets. Co-occurrence clustering excluded repertoires with fewer than 30,000 or more than 120,000 public chains, plus five with anomalous nucleotide sharing. TCRdb took this table from immuneACCESS and kept in-frame rearrangements with V and J called. Such tables lack part of the clones; where checked against another copy, unresolved V genes explain under half of the gap, and the rest is unexplained. That table gives V, J and clone size, and the DNA gave D and trimming. The sample table shows approximately 160,000 clones, and over 70% are seen once. The ten largest clones take up less than 9% of the sample.

CDR1 is given as SEHNR and CDR2 as FQNEAQ, both from the germline V gene (reference sequence). From its cysteine to its phenylalanine, the CDR3 spans 15 amino acids. The kept DNA is CDR3 alone, 45 bases in frame from the first base. V gives up 2 bases and J gives up 0 bases, and the segment between their germline ends measures 10 bases. The sequencing sample was made of PBMCs. The sequence is built from TRBV7-9 and TRBJ1-2; possibly the D gene is TRBD1, per 6 matching bases. This TCR was recovered from a male donor in good health and CMV-seropositive. The DNA reads TGTGCCAGCAGCTTATCGGGACAACCTAACTATGGCTACACCTTC. Its translation reads: CASSLSGQPNYGYTF.